These 9 T cell receptor beta chains were all obtained from the same sample, sequenced in a study of shared clonotypes between healthy human individuals (dated by TCRdb to the early 2020s). The library came from the immunoSEQ multiplex PCR assay. In its TCRdb copy, this immuneACCESS table keeps in-frame sequences only and misses some clones. Where compared with another copy, unresolved V genes explain less than half of these, and the others have no known cause. Within this sample are some 2,000,000 clones, with roughly 96% of them counted one time only. The top ten clonotypes cover roughly 0.13% of the sample. Sequencing was carried out using naive CD4+ T cells sorted from blood. The sample's cell subset or site label, in plain terms: CD45RA+ positively selected. Receptor source: a man between 18 and 35 years old in good health.

The chain carries TRBV9 and TRBJ2-3; 11 nucleotides align to TRBD2. This CDR3 comprises 16 residues. Per germline, CDR1 SGDLS and CDR2 YYNGEE. V was pared by 3 bases and J by 1 base, with 4 bases of the junction left unmatched. CDR3 sequence (DNA): TGTGCCAGCAGCGGTAGCGGGGGGGCCCGCACAGATACGCAGTATTTT. Protein: CASSGSGGARTDTQYF.

The chain recombines TRBV5-4 with TRBJ2-2, with 9 positions matching TRBD1. V lost 4 bases, J lost 6 bases, and 7 bases stayed unmatched. The CDR3 covers 15 residues. Germline V gives CDR1 SGHNT, CDR2 YYREEE (reference sequence). The CDR3 DNA is TGTGCCAGCAGCGCCGGGACAGGGCATGCCGGGGAGCTGTTTTTT. It codes for CASSAGTGHAGELFF.

This sequence joins TRBV5-1 and TRBJ2-5, with 12 bases that match TRBD2. The CDR3 covers 17 residues. Germline V lookup: CDR1 SGHRS, CDR2 YFSETQ. V dropped 2 bases and J dropped 5; count of bases not matched to a gene: 10. The CDR3 DNA follows: TGCGCCAGCAGCTTTGCCCCGGGACTAGCGGGTAGGGAGACCCAGTACTTC. This encodes CASSFAPGLAGRETQYF.

The chain recombines TRBV18 with TRBJ2-1, with a weak D call TRBD2 (6 bases). Germline CDR1 and CDR2: KGHSH and LQKENI. This CDR3 is 15 amino acids long. Between the trimmed V and J ends, which lost 6 bases and 5 bases, there was a span of 17 bases. Here the CDR3 DNA reads TGTGCCAGCTCTCCGGGACTCGCTTTGGACAATGAGCAGTTCTTC. It specifies CASSPGLALDNEQFF.

A remark on this clone: Other DNA sequences from this sample encode an identical CDR3 as well. The chain links TRBV6-5 to TRBJ1-5; maybe TRBD1 (6 bases). The CDR3 extends over 15 amino acids. Germline CDR1 MNHEY, CDR2 SVGAGI. Trimming pared 0 bases from V and 4 bases from J, leaving 10 bases between. The CDR3 region is CASSYSGQSNQPQHF. CDR3 coding DNA: TGTGCCAGCAGTTACTCGGGACAATCTAATCAGCCCCAGCATTTT.

The count of this clone is one. The genes are TRBV18 and TRBJ1-1, with D hard to call. The V gene lost 3 bases and the J gene lost 3 bases, with 14 bases spanning the gap. This CDR3 spans 15 amino acids. Germline values: CDR1 KGHSH, CDR2 LQKENI. CDR3 residues: CASSPKTPADTEAFF. Here the CDR3 DNA reads TGTGCCAGCTCACCGAAGACTCCGGCGGACACTGAAGCTTTCTTT.

CDR3 protein: CASGDSSLGNSPLHF. The DNA for the CDR3 is TGTGCCAGCGGCGACAGTTCCTTAGGAAATTCACCCCTCCACTTT. The chain uses TRBV27 and TRBJ1-6; possibly TRBD1 for D (5 bases). The germline V gene has CDR1 MNHEY and CDR2 SMNVEV (reference sequence). There are 15 residues in the CDR3. V lost 8 bases and J 7 bases, leaving 18 bases between the germline ends.

The chain links TRBV28 to TRBJ1-3, with 8 bases that match TRBD1. Germline assignment: CDR1 MDHEN and CDR2 SYDVKM. The ends lost 6 bases at V and 4 bases at J; junction bases unmatched: 8. This CDR3 comprises 15 residues. The CDR3 sequence: CASSPATGEGNTIYF. For the CDR3, the DNA is TGTGCCAGCAGCCCTGCGACAGGGGAGGGAAACACCATATATTTT.

The chain carries TRBV5-1 and TRBJ2-2; D is unresolved. Trimming took 0 bases from V and 6 from J, leaving 6 bases between them. This CDR3 contains 13 residues. Germline values: CDR1 SGHRS, CDR2 YFSETQ. The CDR3 sequence is CASSLDWSGELFF. The CDR3 coding sequence is TGCGCCAGCAGCTTGGATTGGTCCGGGGAGCTGTTTTTT.